This TCR beta chain emerged from a study of shared clonotypes between healthy human individuals. CDR3 length: 14 residues. V was trimmed by 2 bases and J by 5 bases, leaving 15 bases between them. The germline gives CDR1 GTSNPN, CDR2 SVGIG (reference sequence). Some clones are missing from TCRdb's copy, which holds only in-frame ones; the method was immunoSEQ multiplex PCR. The sample holds 75,000 to 100,000 clones, around 47% seen once. This clone has only one observation. The chain couples TRBV30 to TRBJ2-5; D assignment may be TRBD1 or TRBD2 (5 bases each). Sequencing was carried out using PBMCs. The TCR comes from a woman aged 40-49 years in good health. Some clones in this sample may be carry-over from other donors' samples. The CDR3 loop is CAWSPRGRRETQYF. CDR3 sequence (DNA): TGTGCCTGGAGTCCCCGGGGCAGGAGGGAGACCCAGTACTTC.